The present entry profiles one TCR beta chain with its context. Antigen: not known. This CDR3 contains 14 residues. V was trimmed by 7 bases and J by 5 bases, leaving 16 bases between them. CDR1 and CDR2 from the germline V gene are MNHEY and SMNVEV (reference sequence). These data originate in a study of OX40 agonist ivuxolimab in advanced cancers. Measured with immunoSEQ multiplex PCR; TCRdb has only the in-frame clones, and not every one. The data show around 30,000 clones, less than 85% seen once. Study-level points and caveats: Low normalized T-cell clonal expansion was also seen in some nonresponders.

This clonotype was sampled from an adult with an advanced solid tumor such as melanoma, head and neck, liver or kidney cancer. Sequenced here: CD4+ or CD8+ T cells sorted from blood, sampled in a trial of the OX40 agonist ivuxolimab. The chain has TRBV27 and TRBJ2-3, with D possibly being TRBD2 (6 bases). DNA of the CDR3: TGTGCCAGCACCAACCCCGGGGGTCTAGATACGCAGTATTTT. It specifies CASTNPGGLDTQYF.